Listed here are 26 T cell receptor beta chains from one sample, sequenced in a study of radiotherapy plus CTLA-4 blockade in lung cancer. This table comes from immunoSEQ multiplex PCR, and its TCRdb copy is limited to in-frame clones, with some not included. Of 50,000 to 65,000 clones listed, over 70% were seen once; the top ten hold less than 4.5%. This specimen was peripheral blood, taken from a patient treated with radiotherapy plus ipilimumab. The receptor set was obtained from a human donor with non-small cell lung cancer who had a partial response to radiotherapy plus ipilimumab.

This clone is medium-sized. This chain joins TRBV14 and TRBJ2-5; 9 nucleotides agree with TRBD2. Germline values: CDR1 SGHDN, CDR2 FVKESK. Trimming at V came to 3 bases and at J to 5 bases, leaving 7 bases not matched to a gene. The CDR3 length is 15 residues. The CDR3: CASSQGSGGLETQYF. The CDR3 DNA reads as TGTGCCAGCAGCCAGGGGAGCGGGGGGCTGGAGACCCAGTACTTC.

The chain joins TRBV4-3 to TRBJ1-6; 9 bases align to TRBD1. The CDR3 has 16 residues. With 4 bases clipped from V and 6 bases from J, the junction kept 7 bases outside the gene matches. Germline V CDR1 and CDR2: LGHNA, YSLEER. The CDR3 here is CASSPYLDRGNSPLHF. CDR3 DNA: TGCGCCAGCAGCCCTTACTTGGACAGGGGTAATTCACCCCTCCACTTT.

Here the CDR3 reads CASSLFGTSGGAAYNEQFF. The DNA of the CDR3 is TGTGCCAGCAGCTTATTCGGGACTAGCGGGGGGGCCGCCTACAATGAGCAGTTCTTC. The chain carries TRBV11-2 and TRBJ2-1; 16 nucleotides align to TRBD2. Unmatched junction bases numbered 6, after V lost 2 bases and J lost 2 bases. CDR3 length: 19 amino acids. The germline V gene encodes CDR1 SGHAT and CDR2 FQNNGV. Full variable domain (remainder filled in from reference TRBV11-2 and TRBJ2-1): EAGVAQSPRYKIIEKRQSVAFWCNPISGHATLYWYQQILGQGPKLLIQFQNNGVVDDSQLPKDRFSAERLKGVDSTLKIQPAKLEDSAVYLCASSLFGTSGGAAYNEQFFGPGTRLTVL.

This chain joins TRBV25-1 and TRBJ2-5, with D possibly matching TRBD1 (6 bases). V was shortened by 1 base and J by 1 base, with 10 bases between the two germline ends. CDR3 size: 15 residues. Germline V lookup: CDR1 MGHDK, CDR2 SYGVNS. The CDR3 bases are TGTGCCAGCAGTGAATGGGGGCAGATCCAAGAGACCCAGTACTTC. Protein product: CASSEWGQIQETQYF.

This chain connects TRBV9 to TRBJ2-3; D is undetermined. The CDR3 sequence is 14 residues long. V lost 0 bases to trimming and J lost 2 bases, with 7 bases between them. CDR1 SGDLS and CDR2 YYNGEE come from the germline V gene. The CDR3 region has the DNA TGTGCCAGCAGCGTAGTCCCCCTCACAGATACGCAGTATTTT. Its translation: CASSVVPLTDTQYF.

The chain has TRBV5-1 and TRBJ2-3, with 9 bases lining up with TRBD1. This CDR3 is 16 amino acids long. J gave up 3 bases and V 3 bases, and 8 bases lay outside the gene matches. CDR1 and CDR2 (germline): SGHRS, YFSETQ. DNA of the CDR3: TGCGCCAGCAGCTCCTATGACAGGGGGGGTACAGATACGCAGTATTTT. It encodes CASSSYDRGGTDTQYF.

This rearrangement joins TRBV6-1 to TRBJ2-7, with TRBD1 matching 7 bases. V dropped 4 bases and J dropped 6; count of bases not matched to a gene: 12. Germline V gene sequence: CDR1 MNHNS, CDR2 SASEGT. This CDR3 spans 15 amino acids. CDR3 sequence reads: CASSGTTGWSVEQYF. CDR3 bases: TGTGCCAGCAGTGGGACGACAGGGTGGTCGGTCGAGCAGTACTTC.

This clone was picked up a small number of times. V gene TRBV28 combines with J gene TRBJ1-5; a possible D gene is TRBD1 (5 bases). CDR1 is MDHEN and CDR2 is SYDVKM in the germline V gene. This CDR3 is built from 15 residues. V was trimmed by 5 bases and J by 1 base, leaving 12 bases between them. The CDR3 nucleotides are TGTGCCAGCAGTCCCCCAGGGAAGAGCAATCAGCCCCAGCATTTT. It specifies CASSPPGKSNQPQHF.

This clone has a handful of counts. This chain connects TRBV4-1 to TRBJ1-2, with D perhaps TRBD1 (6 bases). Trimming removed 1 base from V and 6 bases from J, with 12 bases in between. Germline values: CDR1 MGHRA, CDR2 YSYEKL. The length of the CDR3 is 14 residues. In DNA, the CDR3 is TGCGCCAGCAGCCAAGCTACAGGGCGCGATGGCTACACCTTC. This codes for CASSQATGRDGYTF.

V usage is TRBV25-1 and J usage is TRBJ2-2; the D gene is possibly TRBD1 (6 bases). Germline CDR1 is MGHDK and CDR2 is SYGVNS. V shed 8 bases and J shed 5 bases, with 15 bases lying between them. The CDR3 covers 14 residues. Here the CDR3 reads CASGLGGLTGELFF. In nucleotides, the CDR3 is TGTGCCAGCGGTCTTGGGGGCCTTACCGGGGAGCTGTTTTTT.

J is TRBJ2-6 and V is TRBV7-6, with TRBD1 as a possible D gene (5 bases). Germline CDR1 reads SGHVS; CDR2 reads FNYEAQ. The length of the CDR3 is 16 residues. Trimming shortened V by 2 bases and J by 6 bases, and 14 bases separated the two germline ends. CDR3 nucleotides: TGTGCCAGCAGCTTAATCCCGGCAGGGAAGGCCAACGTCCTGACTTTC. It specifies CASSLIPAGKANVLTF.

The chain has TRBV19 and TRBJ1-4; D is undetermined. The CDR3 consists of 12 residues. Trimming cost V 7 bases and J 4 bases, with 7 bases left between them. Germline assignment: CDR1 LNHDA and CDR2 SQIVND (reference sequence). CDR3 coding DNA: TGTGCCAGTATGGGCCTTAATGAAAAACTGTTTTTT. Residues: CASMGLNEKLFF.

This chain connects TRBV19 to TRBJ1-4, with TRBD1 matching 11 bases. CDR3 length equals 16 residues. V dropped 3 bases and J dropped 4; count of bases not matched to a gene: 4. From germline, CDR1 is LNHDA and CDR2 SQIVND (reference sequence). This CDR3 reads CASSIQGTGGNEKLFF. Written as DNA, the CDR3 is TGTGCCAGTAGTATTCAGGGGACAGGGGGTAATGAAAAACTGTTTTTT.

In DNA, the CDR3 is TGTGCCAGCAGTGAAGCTAGCGGGGCCTCTGGGCAGTACTTC. Translated, it gives CASSEASGASGQYF. The chain uses TRBV6-1 and TRBJ2-7, with 8 bases identical to TRBD2. The CDR3 is 14 amino acids. The V gene's germline CDR1 is MNHNS and CDR2 SASEGT. V was clipped by 0 bases and J by 9 bases; unmatched bases: 7.

The chain links TRBV5-4 to TRBJ1-2, with 9 nucleotides matching TRBD1. V trimming: 1 base; J trimming: 4 bases; junction bases outside the gene matches: 5. This CDR3 region has 15 residues. Looked up from germline, CDR1 is SGHNT and CDR2 is YYREEE (reference sequence). As DNA, the CDR3 is TGTGCCAGCAGCTTGACAGGGGGCTCGGGCTATGGCTACACCTTC. Translating it yields CASSLTGGSGYGYTF.

V usage is TRBV4-1 and J usage is TRBJ1-2; D possibly corresponds to TRBD1 (6 bases). CDR3 length: 14 residues. From germline, CDR1 is MGHRA and CDR2 YSYEKL. Deletions cut 0 bases from V and 8 bases from J, with 13 bases between. CDR3 bases: TGCGCCAGCAGCCAAGAGGGGGGGGCGCAAGGCTACACCTTC. Encoded protein: CASSQEGGAQGYTF.

The chain couples TRBV7-7 to TRBJ2-7; D is perhaps TRBD1 (6 bases). In germline, CDR1 is SSHAT, CDR2 FNYEAQ (reference sequence). CDR3 size: 14 residues. Trimming cost V 5 bases and J 2 bases, with 13 bases left between them. CDR3 sequence (DNA): TGTGCCAGCAGCCCAGGGGTCGGGGCCTACGAGCAGTACTTC. This sequence encodes CASSPGVGAYEQYF.

This chain uses TRBV10-3 with TRBJ1-2; TRBD1 aligns across 7 bases. V dropped 4 bases and J dropped 0; count of bases not matched to a gene: 2. Per germline, CDR1 ENHRY and CDR2 SYGVKD. This CDR3 spans 14 amino acids. The CDR3 is CAISGTGSNYGYTF. Here the CDR3 DNA reads TGTGCCATCAGTGGGACAGGCTCTAACTATGGCTACACCTTC.

In this sample, this clone turned up a few times. This chain uses TRBV30 with TRBJ1-1; 8 nucleotides match TRBD1. V was pared by 0 bases and J by 8 bases, with 5 bases of the junction left unmatched. Germline V gene sequence: CDR1 GTSNPN, CDR2 SVGIG (reference sequence). The CDR3 runs 13 residues. For the CDR3, the DNA is TGTGCCTGGAGTGTTTCCCGACAGGGGGAAGCTTTCTTT. Its protein is CAWSVSRQGEAFF.

This clone was seen a few times. The chain combines TRBV9 with TRBJ2-5; TRBD2 agrees at 11 bases. The CDR3 contains 17 residues. V lost 0 bases, J lost 5 bases, and 9 bases stayed unmatched. The germline gives CDR1 SGDLS, CDR2 YYNGEE. The DNA of the CDR3 is TGTGCCAGCAGCGTAGGCATAGCGGGGGGGCCTTCGGAGACCCAGTACTTC. It specifies CASSVGIAGGPSETQYF.

The V and J genes are TRBV18 and TRBJ1-3; D gene uncertain. V was pared by 2 bases and J by 4 bases, with 18 bases between. Germline V gives CDR1 KGHSH, CDR2 LQKENI. The CDR3 covers 17 residues. CDR3 protein: CASSPIPPGSSGNTIYF. The CDR3 bases are TGTGCCAGCTCACCAATCCCCCCCGGGAGTTCGGGAAACACCATATATTTT.

V gene TRBV7-2 combines with J gene TRBJ2-7; 8 bases fit TRBD1. The CDR3 covers 14 residues. CDR1 and CDR2 from the germline V gene are SGHTA and FQGNSA. With 4 bases clipped from V and 0 bases from J, the junction kept 2 bases outside the gene matches. The CDR3 nucleotides are TGTGCCAGCAGCTGGGACAGGTGCTCCTACGAGCAGTACTTC. This codes for CASSWDRCSYEQYF.

In its sample, this clone was seen once. The genes are TRBV5-1 and TRBJ2-7; possible D gene TRBD2, 5 bases. Per germline, CDR1 SGHRS and CDR2 YFSETQ. The CDR3 covers 13 residues. V lost 7 bases, J lost 2 bases, and 13 bases lay in between. CDR3 protein: CASQPVGTYEQYF. The CDR3 bases are TGCGCCAGCCAGCCAGTCGGGACCTACGAGCAGTACTTC.

The rearrangement links TRBV5-1 to TRBJ1-1; D unclear. V was trimmed by 0 bases and J by 1 base, leaving 4 bases between them. Per the germline V gene, CDR1 is SGHRS and CDR2 is YFSETQ. This CDR3 contains 13 residues. CDR3 loop: CASSLEPNTEAFF. For the CDR3, the DNA is TGCGCCAGCAGCTTGGAGCCGAACACTGAAGCTTTCTTT.

The V call is TRBV9, the J call TRBJ1-2; 7 bases map to TRBD1. The CDR3 length is 13 residues. With V trimmed by 0 bases and J by 4 bases, 0 bases remained unmatched. Germline CDR1 is SGDLS and CDR2 is YYNGEE. In nucleotides, the CDR3 is TGTGCCAGCAGCGTAGGACAGGGCTATGGCTACACCTTC. This sequence encodes CASSVGQGYGYTF. The whole variable domain, remainder taken from reference TRBV9 and TRBJ1-2, is DSGVTQTPKHLITATGQRVTLRCSPRSGDLSVYWYQQSLDQGLQFLIQYYNGEERAKGNILERFSAQQFPDLHSELNLSSLELGDSALYFCASSVGQGYGYTFGSGTRLTVV.

The chain recombines TRBV6-1 with TRBJ2-3, with 10 bases that match TRBD2. The ends lost 8 bases at V and 3 bases at J; junction bases unmatched: 5. CDR1 MNHNS and CDR2 SASEGT come from the germline V gene. The CDR3 extends over 14 amino acids. This CDR3 is CASERGGQTDTQYF. CDR3 nucleotides: TGTGCCAGCGAGCGGGGGGGCCAAACAGATACGCAGTATTTT.